Listed below are T cell receptor beta chains from one sample, sequenced in a study of post-analysis software for immune sequencing data. TCRdb used MiXCR to reprocess the PCR reads, holding one entry per CDR3 protein. Among around 770,000 distinct CDR3 sequences listed, 40% to 55% were seen once. The sequencing input was blood. The receptors stem from a girl aged 5-17 years with multiple sclerosis. Both conserved end residues are part of each CDR3. A D gene is named only where the DNA matches it firmly. Rows give clone size only sometimes, using once, few, many, or a class for an expanded clone.

NA	TRBD1	15	TRBV7-2	TRBJ2-3	TGTGCCAGCAGAAAGCCAGGGGGCGGCGCAGATACGCAGTATTTT	CASRKPGGGADTQYF
NA	NA	18	TRBV4-2	TRBJ1-4	TGTGCCAGCAGCCAAGACCAGGGAGGGGGTGCAACTAATGAAAAACTGTTTTTT	CASSQDQGGGATNEKLFF
NA	NA	12	TRBV6-2/TRBV6-3	TRBJ2-5	TGTGCCAGCAGTTACTACCGGGAGACCCAGTACTTC	CASSYYRETQYF
NA	NA	14	TRBV7-2	TRBJ2-7	TGTGCCAGCAGCTTACAATGGAGCTCCTACGAGCAGTACTTC	CASSLQWSSYEQYF
NA	NA	16	TRBV15	TRBJ1-6	TGTGCCACCAGCAGAGCGGTGGGGGTTGGAAATTCACCCCTCCACTTT	CATSRAVGVGNSPLHF
few	TRBD2	14	TRBV27	TRBJ2-3	TGTGCCAGCAGACTAGCGGGGTCCCCGGATACGCAGTATTTT	CASRLAGSPDTQYF
NA	TRBD1	16	TRBV9	TRBJ2-5	TGTGCCAGCAGCCCCAAGACAGGGACCTTCCAAGAGACCCAGTACTTC	CASSPKTGTFQETQYF
NA	NA	12	TRBV20-1	TRBJ2-5	TGCAGTGCTAGGTACATAACCTACGTGCAGTACTTC	CSARYITYVQYF
many	TRBD1	14	TRBV18	TRBJ2-5	TGTGCCAGCTCACCAACAGGGGGCAGAGAGACCCAGTACTTC	CASSPTGGRETQYF
NA	NA	16	TRBV6-2/TRBV6-3	TRBJ1-4	TGTGCCAGCAGTCCACAGGGCTGGGAAGCTAATGAAAAACTGTTTTTT	CASSPQGWEANEKLFF
NA	NA	13	TRBV5-5	TRBJ1-5	TGTGCCAGCAGCTTGGAGGATGGGCAGCCCCAGCATTTT	CASSLEDGQPQHF
few	TRBD2	17	TRBV13	TRBJ2-3	TGTGCCAGCAGCTTAGCCCGGAGCGGGAGGGCCGCAGATACGCAGTATTTT	CASSLARSGRAADTQYF
NA	TRBD1	13	TRBV7-9	TRBJ1-4	TGTGCCAGCAGCATAAGACAGGGAGAGGTCCTGTTTTTT	CASSIRQGEVLFF
NA	TRBD1	20	TRBV7-9	TRBJ1-5	TGTGCCAGCAGCAGTATGTCTCTGGACAGGCCATTAAATAGCAATCAGCCCCAGCATTTT	CASSSMSLDRPLNSNQPQHF
NA	TRBD1	17	TRBV2	TRBJ1-5	TGTGCCAGCAGTGAAGGACGGACAGGTCAAGGCAATCAGCCCCAGCATTTT	CASSEGRTGQGNQPQHF
NA	NA	15	TRBV7-2	TRBJ2-3	TGTGCCAGCAGCCCTCTGAGGGGGTACACAGATACGCAGTATTTT	CASSPLRGYTDTQYF
few	NA	14	TRBV6-6	TRBJ1-5	TGTGCCAGCAGTTACGGTGAAGGGGGGATGCCCCAGCATTTT	CASSYGEGGMPQHF
NA	NA	16	TRBV10-3	TRBJ2-1	TGTGCCATCAGTTGGGAGGAAACGGAGACAGACAATGAGCAGTTCTTC	CAISWEETETDNEQFF
NA	NA	15	TRBV29-1	TRBJ2-5	TGCAGCGTTAACGGCAGATGGGGAGTGGAAGAGACCCAGTACTTC	CSVNGRWGVEETQYF
NA	TRBD1	15	TRBV28	TRBJ1-2	TGTGCCAGCAGCCCCGACAGGGGGACGGGCTATGGCTACACCTTC	CASSPDRGTGYGYTF
NA	NA	12	TRBV20-1	TRBJ2-7	TGCAGTGCTAGGCCGAGCTCCTACGAGCAGTACTTC	CSARPSSYEQYF
few	NA	16	TRBV7-9	TRBJ2-1	TGTGCCAGCAGCTTAGCGGGATCGATCCCTGGGGGTGAGCAGTTCTTC	CASSLAGSIPGGEQFF
NA	TRBD2	13	TRBV10-3	TRBJ2-1	TGTGCCGTCTTAGCGGGAGGGAACAATGAGCAGTTCTTC	CAVLAGGNNEQFF
NA	TRBD1	15	TRBV7-2	TRBJ1-5	TGTGCCAGCAGACCTCCGGGACAGGGTCATCAGCCCCAGCATTTT	CASRPPGQGHQPQHF
NA	NA	16	TRBV5-1	TRBJ1-4	TGCGCCAGCAGCTTGTGGGCGACAGCAACTAATGAAAAACTGTTTTTT	CASSLWATATNEKLFF
few	NA	13	TRBV11-1	TRBJ2-3	TGTGCCAGCAGCTACCTCCGAAGCGATACGCAGTATTTT	CASSYLRSDTQYF
once	NA	14	TRBV7-3	TRBJ2-1	TGTGCCAGCAGCCCCGGGCAGCAATACAATGAGCAGTTCTTC	CASSPGQQYNEQFF
few	TRBD2	16	TRBV7-9	TRBJ2-7	TGTGCCAGCAGCCCTCCCTACTCGACTAGCGCCTACGAGCAGTACTTC	CASSPPYSTSAYEQYF
NA	NA	12	TRBV7-9	TRBJ2-3	TGTGCCAGCAGCCAGGGACTCAAAATTCAGTATTTT	CASSQGLKIQYF